Following are 15 T cell receptor beta chains from one sample sequenced in a study of blood T cell repertoires in COVID-19. Here immunoSEQ multiplex PCR was the method, and the copy in TCRdb shows in-frame clones only, minus some. The repertoire includes 210,000 or so clones, 83% of them detected once, and roughly 1.3% sits in the top ten. Sequencing was performed on peripheral blood. Receptors originate from a young woman with COVID-19, enrolled during active disease.

A single count supports this clone. CDR3: CASSQVGQGGTEAFF. DNA for the CDR3: TGCGCCAGCAGCCAAGTAGGACAGGGAGGCACTGAAGCTTTCTTT. The chain links TRBV4-3 to TRBJ1-1; 8 bases align to TRBD1. The germline V gene encodes CDR1 LGHNA and CDR2 YSLEER. This CDR3 has 15 amino acids. J lost 4 bases, V lost 1 base, and 5 bases had no gene match.

The rearrangement joins TRBV4-3 to TRBJ2-3; 7 positions agree with TRBD1. The CDR3 length is 15 residues. The J segment lost 3 bases and the V segment lost 0 bases, leaving 3 bases of the junction unmatched. Germline CDR1 reads LGHNA; CDR2 reads YSLEER. This CDR3 is CASSQEHRGTDTQYF. For the CDR3, the DNA is TGCGCCAGCAGCCAAGAGCACAGGGGAACAGATACGCAGTATTTT.

The V and J genes are TRBV7-2 and TRBJ2-7; 10 nucleotides match TRBD2. Trimming removed 3 bases from V and 3 bases from J; junction bases left unmatched: 5. Germline V gene data show CDR1 as SGHTA and CDR2 as FQGNSA. The CDR3 contains 15 residues. The CDR3 protein is CASSFDRTSGYEQYF. The DNA for the CDR3 is TGTGCCAGCAGCTTCGATCGGACTAGCGGCTACGAGCAGTACTTC.

The genes are TRBV14 and TRBJ2-7; D is unresolved. CDR1 is SGHDN and CDR2 is FVKESK in the germline V gene. Trimming took off 3 bases at V and 3 bases at J, with 3 bases between the two ends. The CDR3 is 11 amino acids. CDR3 sequence (DNA): TGTGCCAGCAGCCAGAGCTACGAGCAGTACTTC. Translating it yields CASSQSYEQYF.

This chain connects TRBV14 to TRBJ2-7; D is perhaps TRBD1 (6 bases). Between the trimmed V and J ends, which lost 5 bases and 2 bases, there was a span of 22 bases. This CDR3 contains 17 residues. The germline gives CDR1 SGHDN, CDR2 FVKESK. As DNA, the CDR3 is TGTGCCAGCAGCGAAAGTGGTTACTGGACAGACGCCTACGAGCAGTACTTC. Translating it yields CASSESGYWTDAYEQYF.

This CDR3 is CSARGGTKAFF. The DNA for the CDR3 is TGCAGTGCTAGAGGCGGGACGAAGGCTTTCTTT. The chain joins TRBV20-1 to TRBJ1-1; weak D call: TRBD1 (5 bases). Per the germline V gene, CDR1 is DFQATT and CDR2 is SNEGSKA (reference sequence). Trimming removed 1 base at V and 11 bases at J, with 11 bases between. This CDR3 has 11 residues.

This chain links TRBV7-2 with TRBJ2-1; 10 nucleotides align to TRBD1. V lost 5 bases to trimming and J lost 9 bases; unmatched junction nucleotides: 10. The CDR3 runs to 15 residues. Looked up from germline, CDR1 is SGHTA and CDR2 is FQGNSA. CDR3 coding DNA: TGTGCCAGCAGCATACCGGGACAGGGGAAAGCTGAGCAGTTCTTC. Translated, it gives CASSIPGQGKAEQFF.

The rearrangement uses TRBV13 and TRBJ1-3; 8 bases agree with TRBD1. This CDR3 region has 19 residues. CDR1 and CDR2 (germline): PRHDT, FYEKMQ (reference sequence). J lost 4 bases, V lost 1 base, and 15 bases had no gene match. The CDR3 DNA follows: TGTGCCAGCAGCTTAGTCTTATCGCTTCAAGGGACAGGAGGAAACACCATATATTTT. The encoded protein is CASSLVLSLQGTGGNTIYF.

This rearrangement joins TRBV18 to TRBJ2-5; TRBD2 matches 7 bases. CDR3 size: 15 residues. Germline V gene lookup returns CDR1 KGHSH and CDR2 LQKENI. J lost 9 bases, V lost 2 bases, and 12 bases had no gene match. The chain's CDR3 is CASSPSASGPRAQYF. Here the CDR3 DNA reads TGTGCCAGCTCACCATCAGCTAGCGGCCCTCGGGCCCAGTACTTC.

The V gene is TRBV23-1, the J gene TRBJ1-2; perhaps TRBD1 as D (6 bases). TRBV23-1 has ORF status, its function being uncertain. CDR3 length: 14 residues. Trimming left V 3 bases short and J 5 bases short, with 13 bases between. The CDR3 coding sequence is TGCGCCAGCAGTCATGGACAGTCACTATATGGCTACACCTTC. It yields the protein CASSHGQSLYGYTF.

V is TRBV5-1 and J is TRBJ2-1; 12 bases agree with TRBD2. This CDR3 contains 15 residues. The germline V gene encodes CDR1 SGHRS and CDR2 YFSETQ. The V and J ends lost 1 base and 7 bases, in that order; junction bases with no gene match: 3. This CDR3 is CASSLLAGGPNEQFF. The CDR3 DNA reads as TGCGCCAGCAGCTTGCTAGCGGGAGGGCCGAATGAGCAGTTCTTC.

The CDR3: CASSLDRGIYEQYF. The CDR3, as DNA: TGTGCCAGCAGCTTGGACAGGGGGATCTACGAGCAGTACTTC. J is TRBJ2-7 and V is TRBV7-2; TRBD1 aligns across 10 bases. Per the germline V gene, CDR1 is SGHTA and CDR2 is FQGNSA. Losses at the gene ends were 3 bases for V and 3 bases for J; bases not matched to a gene: 2. The CDR3 runs 14 residues.

This rearrangement joins TRBV5-1 to TRBJ1-1, with 11 bases lining up with TRBD1. This CDR3 contains 19 residues. Germline V gene sequence: CDR1 SGHRS, CDR2 YFSETQ. V lost 0 bases, J lost 1 base, and 11 bases stayed unmatched. The CDR3 protein is CASSLGRGTGGIPNTEAFF. The CDR3 DNA reads TGCGCCAGCAGCTTGGGACGGGGGACAGGGGGTATTCCGAACACTGAAGCTTTCTTT.

The V call is TRBV7-2, the J call TRBJ1-1; D unclear. V was trimmed by 1 base and J by 11 bases, leaving 11 bases between them. The CDR3 consists of 12 residues. Germline-derived CDR1 and CDR2 are SGHTA and FQGNSA. CDR3: CASSLVNSVAFF. As DNA, the CDR3 is TGTGCCAGCAGCTTAGTCAATTCGGTCGCTTTCTTT.

V usage is TRBV19 and J usage is TRBJ2-7; 9 positions agree with TRBD2. V gave up 5 bases and J gave up 2 bases; unmatched junction bases: 7. Germline V gene sequence: CDR1 LNHDA, CDR2 SQIVND (reference sequence). This CDR3 is 15 amino acids long. The DNA of the CDR3 is TGTGCCAGTAGTCTTACTAGCGGGCCTGCCTACGAGCAGTACTTC. Its protein is CASSLTSGPAYEQYF.